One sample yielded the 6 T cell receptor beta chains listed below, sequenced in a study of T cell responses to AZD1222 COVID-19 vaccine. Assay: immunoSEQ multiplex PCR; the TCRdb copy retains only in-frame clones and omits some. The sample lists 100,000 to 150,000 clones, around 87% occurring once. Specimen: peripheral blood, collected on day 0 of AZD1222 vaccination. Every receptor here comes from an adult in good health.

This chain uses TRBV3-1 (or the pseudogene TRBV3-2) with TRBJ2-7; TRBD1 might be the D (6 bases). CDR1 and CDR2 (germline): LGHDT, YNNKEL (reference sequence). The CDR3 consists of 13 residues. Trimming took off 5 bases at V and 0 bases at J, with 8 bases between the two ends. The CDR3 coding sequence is TGTGCCAGCAGCTCGGACAGCTCCTACGAGCAGTACTTC. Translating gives CASSSDSSYEQYF.

The CDR3 nucleotides read TGTGCCAGCAGCCAACAGGACAGTGGAAACACCATATATTTT. Residues: CASSQQDSGNTIYF. The chain employs TRBV3-1 (or the pseudogene TRBV3-2) and TRBJ1-3, with a weak D call TRBD1 (6 bases). Trimming pared 2 bases from V and 3 bases from J, leaving 8 bases between. The CDR3 contains 14 residues. The germline CDR1 and CDR2 sequences are LGHDT and YNNKEL (reference sequence).

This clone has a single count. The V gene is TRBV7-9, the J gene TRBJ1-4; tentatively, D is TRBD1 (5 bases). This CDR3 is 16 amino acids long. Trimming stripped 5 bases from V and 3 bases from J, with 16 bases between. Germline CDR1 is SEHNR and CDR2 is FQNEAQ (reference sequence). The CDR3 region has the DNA TGTGCCAGCAGCACCCGAACAGGACGGCCTAATGAAAAACTGTTTTTT. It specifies CASSTRTGRPNEKLFF. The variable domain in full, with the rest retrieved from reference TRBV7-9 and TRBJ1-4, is DTGVSQNPRHKITKRGQNVTFRCDPISEHNRLYWYRQTLGQGPEFLTYFQNEAQLEKSRLLSDRFSAERPKGSFSTLEIQRTEQGDSAMYLCASSTRTGRPNEKLFFGSGTQLSVL.

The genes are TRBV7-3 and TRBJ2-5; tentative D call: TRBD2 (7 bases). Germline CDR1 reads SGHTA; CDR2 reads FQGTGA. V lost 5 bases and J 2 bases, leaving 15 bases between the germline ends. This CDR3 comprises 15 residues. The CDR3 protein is CASSLYGGRQETQYF. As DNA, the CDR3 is TGTGCCAGCAGCCTCTACGGGGGGCGGCAAGAGACCCAGTACTTC.

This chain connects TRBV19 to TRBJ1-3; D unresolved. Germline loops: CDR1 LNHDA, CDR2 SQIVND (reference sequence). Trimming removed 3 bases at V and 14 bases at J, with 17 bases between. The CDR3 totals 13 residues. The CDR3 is CASSIRAERRVYF. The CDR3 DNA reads TGTGCCAGTAGTATCCGGGCCGAGCGGCGGGTATATTTT.

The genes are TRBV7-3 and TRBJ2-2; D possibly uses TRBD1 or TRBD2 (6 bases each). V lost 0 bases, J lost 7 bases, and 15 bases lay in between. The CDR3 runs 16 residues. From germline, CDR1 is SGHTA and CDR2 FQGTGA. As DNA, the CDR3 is TGTGCCAGCAGCTTAACGTCGGGGGCGGAGAGCGGGGAGCTGTTTTTT. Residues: CASSLTSGAESGELFF. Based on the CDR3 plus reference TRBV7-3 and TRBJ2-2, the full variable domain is GAGVSQTPSNKVTEKGKYVELRCDPISGHTALYWYRQSLGQGPEFLIYFQGTGAADDSGLPNDRFFAVRPEGSVSTLKIQRTERGDSAVYLCASSLTSGAESGELFFGEGSRLTVL.